These 21 T cell receptor beta chains originate from one sample sequenced in a study of blood T cell repertoires in COVID-19. Assay: immunoSEQ multiplex PCR; the TCRdb copy retains only in-frame clones and omits some. This sample carries about 260,000 clones, around four fifths of them seen once, and the ten largest clones take approximately 4%. The sample comprised PBMCs or T cells enriched from blood (not recorded which). These receptors all come from a man aged 30 to 45 with acute COVID-19.

The CDR3 DNA follows: TGTGCCAGCAGTTTATCAGGGCTAGCGGGAGGAGATACGCAGTATTTT. As protein: CASSLSGLAGGDTQYF. This rearrangement joins TRBV27 to TRBJ2-3; TRBD2 matches 11 bases. V lost 0 bases and J lost 5; bases outside the gene matches: 4. The CDR3 loop spans 16 amino acids. Germline CDR1 and CDR2: MNHEY and SMNVEV (reference sequence).

This chain joins TRBV19 and TRBJ1-4; D is uncertain. Germline CDR1 reads LNHDA; CDR2 reads SQIVND (reference sequence). Trimming left V 4 bases short and J 0 bases short, with 6 bases between. CDR3 length equals 14 residues. DNA of the CDR3: TGTGCCAGTAGTACCGGTGCAACTAATGAAAAACTGTTTTTT. Translation gives CASSTGATNEKLFF.

The chain links TRBV4-1 to TRBJ1-2; TRBD1 might be the D (6 bases). CDR3 length: 15 amino acids. Trimming removed 9 bases at V and 5 bases at J, with 22 bases between. Germline-derived CDR1 and CDR2 are MGHRA and YSYEKL. CDR3: CASNNPGQIVYGYTF. The CDR3 region has the DNA TGCGCCAGTAATAATCCTGGACAGATCGTTTATGGCTACACCTTC.

CDR3 DNA: TGTGCCAGCTCACCTATCCAGGGTCGGACTGAAGCTTTCTTT. This codes for CASSPIQGRTEAFF. This rearrangement joins TRBV18 to TRBJ1-1, with D perhaps TRBD1 (5 bases). This CDR3 region has 14 residues. Between the trimmed V and J ends, which lost 3 bases and 5 bases, there was a span of 13 bases. Germline V gene sequence: CDR1 KGHSH, CDR2 LQKENI.

The chain uses TRBV27 and TRBJ2-7; TRBD2 agrees at 14 bases. Per germline, CDR1 MNHEY and CDR2 SMNVEV (reference sequence). The CDR3 extends over 16 amino acids. Trimming cost V 5 bases and J 4 bases; bases outside gene matches: 7. DNA of the CDR3: TGTGCCAGCAGTAGAGCCGGGACTAGCGGGAGTTACGAGCAGTACGTC. Translated, it gives CASSRAGTSGSYEQYV.

The chain uses TRBV11-2 and TRBJ1-6; no clear D. CDR1 and CDR2 from the germline V gene are SGHAT and FQNNGV. This CDR3 is 14 amino acids long. Trimming shortened V by 4 bases and J by 7 bases, and 11 bases separated the two germline ends. For the CDR3, the DNA is TGTGCCAGCAGCTCGGCGGCTGTGAATTCACCCCTCCACTTT. This gives the protein CASSSAAVNSPLHF.

The chain has TRBV28 and TRBJ1-1; D is unclear. V was pared by 3 bases and J by 1 base, with 9 bases between. Germline CDR1 reads MDHEN; CDR2 reads SYDVKM. The CDR3 covers 14 residues. The DNA of the CDR3 is TGTGCCAGCAGTTTCCGGGTGCGGAACACTGAAGCTTTCTTT. Amino acid sequence: CASSFRVRNTEAFF.

Remarks on this clone: The junction does not match germline at one end; this may be a read error. For the CDR3, the DNA is TGTGCCAGCAGTAAAACCGGGACTGGGGGTAGACTGCAAAACTTT. It is translated as CASSKTGTGGRLQNF. The chain is built from TRBV28 and TRBJ1-1; possible D gene TRBD1, 5 bases. The CDR3 extends over 15 amino acids. Germline V gene sequence: CDR1 MDHEN, CDR2 SYDVKM.

The chain uses TRBV2 and TRBJ2-7, with D possibly TRBD2 on 5 matching bases. Between the trimmed V and J ends, which lost 4 bases and 1 base, there was a span of 8 bases. The CDR3 totals 13 residues. The germline V gene has CDR1 SNHLY and CDR2 FYNNEI. The CDR3 is CASSAEGSYEQYV. CDR3 nucleotides: TGTGCCAGCAGTGCAGAGGGATCCTACGAGCAGTACGTC.

The CDR3 sequence is CASSGEGGSYEQYV. The DNA for the CDR3 is TGTGCCAGCAGTGGGGAGGGTGGGTCCTACGAGCAGTACGTC. V gene TRBV21-1 combines with J gene TRBJ2-7; the D call in the table, TRBD2, was not verified against the DNA. TRBV21-1 is a known pseudogene. This CDR3 contains 14 residues.

The chain is built from TRBV7-6 and TRBJ1-5; TRBD1 aligns across 10 bases. The CDR3 consists of 15 residues. V was pared by 4 bases and J by 6 bases, with 6 bases of the junction left unmatched. Germline V gene data show CDR1 as SGHVS and CDR2 as FNYEAQ. This chain's CDR3 is CASSSTGGRGQPQHF. The CDR3 DNA reads as TGTGCCAGCAGCTCGACAGGGGGCCGGGGTCAGCCCCAGCATTTT.

This chain links TRBV12-3 or TRBV12-4 with TRBJ1-2; TRBD1 might be the D (5 bases). Trimming pared 3 bases from V and 8 bases from J, leaving 10 bases between. The CDR3 spans 12 residues. CDR3 coding DNA: TGTGCCAGCAGTTTCCCAGGGAAGGGCTACACCTTC. Protein: CASSFPGKGYTF.

This clone occurred once. The chain recombines TRBV7-9 with TRBJ1-3; D possibly corresponds to TRBD1 (5 bases). CDR3 length: 15 amino acids. Trimming removed 0 bases from V and 3 bases from J, with 9 bases in between. From germline, CDR1 is SEHNR and CDR2 FQNEAQ (reference sequence). This CDR3 reads CASSLAAGGGNTIYF. CDR3 sequence (DNA): TGTGCCAGCAGCTTAGCGGCGGGGGGTGGAAACACCATATATTTT.

CDR3 nucleotides: TGTGCCAGCAGCTTCCGGGACAGGCTTGGGGAGCAGTACGTC. As protein: CASSFRDRLGEQYV. The chain uses TRBV28 and TRBJ2-7, with 8 bases matching TRBD1. Looked up from germline, CDR1 is MDHEN and CDR2 is SYDVKM. The V segment lost 6 bases and the J segment 7 bases; nucleotides outside the gene matches: 11. The CDR3 spans 14 residues.

This chain uses TRBV29-1 with TRBJ1-2; the match to TRBD1 covers 9 bases. Losses at the gene ends were 6 bases for V and 8 bases for J; bases not matched to a gene: 10. Germline-derived CDR1 and CDR2 are SQVTM and ANQGSEA. This CDR3 has 13 residues. The CDR3 here is CSVETGGAGGYTF. The CDR3 nucleotides read TGCAGCGTGGAAACAGGGGGCGCTGGGGGCTACACCTTC.

This clone was counted many times. V usage is TRBV30 and J usage is TRBJ2-7, with 8 nucleotides matching TRBD2. J lost 7 bases, V lost 0 bases, and 8 bases had no gene match. Germline V gives CDR1 GTSNPN, CDR2 SVGIG (reference sequence). The CDR3 consists of 14 residues. The CDR3 coding sequence is TGTGCCTGGAGTGTACCGGCGGGGGGAGGGGAGCAGTACGTC. Amino acids: CAWSVPAGGGEQYV.

This chain uses TRBV11-3 with TRBJ2-3; D ambiguous. The CDR3 contains 14 residues. CDR1 and CDR2 from the germline V gene are SGHNT and YENEEA. Trimming took off 1 base at V and 0 bases at J, with 5 bases between the two ends. CDR3 DNA sequence: TGTGCCAGCAGCTTAGGGCCCAGCACAGATACGCAGTATTTT. Encoded protein: CASSLGPSTDTQYF.

This clone was seen just once. The chain couples TRBV19 to TRBJ1-5; no firm D call. In germline, CDR1 is LNHDA, CDR2 SQIVND (reference sequence). This CDR3 region has 16 residues. V lost 5 bases and J 1 base, leaving 15 bases between the germline ends. The CDR3 nucleotides read TGTGCCAGTAGTCCCATCCCCCAGGCGAGCAATCAGCCCCAGCATTTT. It specifies CASSPIPQASNQPQHF.

This chain uses TRBV7-2 with TRBJ2-2, with 9 bases matching TRBD1. Germline V CDR1 and CDR2: SGHTA, FQGNSA. This CDR3 has 16 residues. V gave up 1 base and J gave up 6 bases; unmatched junction bases: 6. The CDR3 nucleotides are TGTGCCAGCAGCTTAGACGGGACAGGGTCTCCCGGGGAGCTGTTTTTT. Encoded protein: CASSLDGTGSPGELFF.

This chain connects TRBV7-8 to TRBJ1-3, with TRBD1 identical over 10 bases. CDR1 SGHVS and CDR2 FQNEAQ come from the germline V gene. The CDR3 totals 15 residues. After removal of 5 bases from V and 3 bases from J, the junction contained 4 bases not matched to a gene. CDR3 sequence reads: CASSGDRGIGNTIYF. Here the CDR3 DNA reads TGTGCCAGCAGCGGGGACAGGGGAATTGGAAACACCATATATTTT.

J is TRBJ2-1 and V is TRBV10-3; 11 positions agree with TRBD2. CDR3 length equals 16 residues. Germline values: CDR1 ENHRY, CDR2 SYGVKD. After removal of 4 bases from V and 6 bases from J, the junction contained 8 bases not matched to a gene. The CDR3 DNA reads as TGTGCCATCAGTGCTCCTAGCGGGGGGATAAGCAATGAGCAGTTCTTC. This translates into CAISAPSGGISNEQFF.